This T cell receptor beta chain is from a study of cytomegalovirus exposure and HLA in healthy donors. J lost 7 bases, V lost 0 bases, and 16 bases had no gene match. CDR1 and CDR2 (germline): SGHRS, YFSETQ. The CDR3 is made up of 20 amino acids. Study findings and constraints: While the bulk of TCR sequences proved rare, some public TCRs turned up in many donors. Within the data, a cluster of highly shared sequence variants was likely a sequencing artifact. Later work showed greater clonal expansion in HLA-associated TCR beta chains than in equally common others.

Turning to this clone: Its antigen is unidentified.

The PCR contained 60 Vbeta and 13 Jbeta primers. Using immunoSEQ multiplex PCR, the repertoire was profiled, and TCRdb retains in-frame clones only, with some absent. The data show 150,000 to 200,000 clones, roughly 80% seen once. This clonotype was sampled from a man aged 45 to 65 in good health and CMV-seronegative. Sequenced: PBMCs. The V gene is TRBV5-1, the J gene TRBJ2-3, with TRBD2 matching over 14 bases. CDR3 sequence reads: CASSLAAGTSGSPSRYTQYF. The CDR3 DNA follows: TGCGCCAGCAGCTTGGCCGCTGGGACTAGCGGGAGTCCTTCCCGGTATACGCAGTATTTT.